These 30 T cell receptor beta chains came from one sample sequenced in a study of control samples from healthy donors and cancer patients. The method was immunoSEQ multiplex PCR; TCRdb's version includes in-frame clones alone and lacks a portion of them. The sample consists of 130,000 to 150,000 clones, over 85% of them appearing once. Sequencing was performed on blood. Receptor source: a man aged 30 to 45 in good health.

The chain is built from TRBV14 and TRBJ2-1; the match to TRBD2 covers 7 bases. This CDR3 has 14 amino acids. Looked up from germline, CDR1 is SGHDN and CDR2 is FVKESK. The junction had 8 bases not matched to a gene; V was cut back by 4 bases and J by 8 bases. The CDR3 protein is CASSPETSWDEQFF. CDR3 sequence (DNA): TGTGCCAGCAGCCCCGAGACTAGCTGGGATGAGCAGTTCTTC.

J is TRBJ2-2 and V is TRBV18; D possibly corresponds to TRBD2 (5 bases). V was clipped by 6 bases and J by 7 bases, with 9 bases between them. This CDR3 region has 12 residues. Germline CDR1 is KGHSH and CDR2 is LQKENI. CDR3 DNA sequence: TGTGCCAGCTCCCGGGAACTCGGGGAGCTGTTTTTT. Amino acids: CASSRELGELFF.

This sequence joins TRBV5-4 and TRBJ2-7, with 15 nucleotides matching TRBD2. CDR3 size: 17 residues. CDR1 SGHNT and CDR2 YYREEE come from the germline V gene (reference sequence). V shed 3 bases and J 3 bases; nucleotides not matched to a gene: 7. The CDR3: CASSSGLAGGSVYEQYF. DNA for the CDR3: TGTGCCAGCAGCTCGGGACTAGCGGGGGGTTCGGTCTACGAGCAGTACTTC.

V and J are TRBV11-2 and TRBJ2-5, with D unclear. Germline lookup yields CDR1 SGHAT and CDR2 FQNNGV. Trimming stripped 4 bases from V and 3 bases from J, with 12 bases between. This CDR3 spans 14 amino acids. This CDR3 reads CASSSWASEETQYF. In nucleotides, the CDR3 is TGTGCCAGCAGCTCTTGGGCCAGCGAAGAGACCCAGTACTTC.

The chain joins TRBV5-6 to TRBJ1-1, with D tentatively TRBD1 (5 bases). The CDR3 loop spans 15 amino acids. V lost 3 bases and J 2 bases, leaving 14 bases between the germline ends. CDR1 and CDR2 from the germline V gene are SGHDT and YYEEEE. The CDR3 DNA follows: TGTGCCAGCAGCTCGCCAGGGTTCGGAAACACTGAAGCTTTCTTT. This encodes CASSSPGFGNTEAFF.

A note on this clone: In the same sample, other DNA sequences code for this CDR3. This chain uses TRBV21-1 with TRBJ2-5; the D segment call TRBD2 is taken from the table without a DNA check. TRBV21-1 is an annotated pseudogene. This CDR3 comprises 16 residues. The CDR3 spells CASSKGSSGRTETQYF. CDR3 DNA: TGTGCCAGCAGCAAAGGGTCTAGCGGGAGGACAGAGACCCAGTACTTC.

The chain couples TRBV4-1 to TRBJ1-4; D gene ambiguous. This CDR3 has 14 amino acids. Germline V CDR1 and CDR2: MGHRA, YSYEKL. V lost 4 bases and J 7 bases, leaving 13 bases between the germline ends. Here the CDR3 reads CASSPPAITEKLFF. DNA of the CDR3: TGCGCCAGCAGCCCGCCAGCGATTACTGAAAAACTGTTTTTT.

This chain links TRBV9 with TRBJ1-2, with unresolved D. CDR3 size: 12 residues. V lost 4 bases, J lost 2 bases, and 6 bases lay in between. CDR1 and CDR2 (germline): SGDLS, YYNGEE. CDR3: CASSTWNYGYTF. CDR3 DNA: TGTGCCAGCAGCACGTGGAACTATGGCTACACCTTC.

V is TRBV28 and J is TRBJ1-3, with TRBD1 matching 7 bases. CDR3 length: 16 amino acids. Germline V gene lookup returns CDR1 MDHEN and CDR2 SYDVKM. V lost 3 bases to trimming and J lost 0 bases; unmatched junction nucleotides: 5. CDR3 coding DNA: TGTGCCAGCAGTTTGGGACAGTCCACCTCTGGAAACACCATATATTTT. This codes for CASSLGQSTSGNTIYF.

The chain has TRBV29-1 and TRBJ1-2; TRBD1 might be the D (5 bases). V was clipped by 4 bases and J by 5 bases, with 14 bases between them. In germline, CDR1 is SQVTM, CDR2 ANQGSEA. The CDR3 spans 13 residues. The CDR3 region is CSVARDLAYGYTF. Here the CDR3 DNA reads TGCAGCGTTGCTCGGGACCTAGCATATGGCTACACCTTC.

This sequence joins TRBV10-3 and TRBJ1-1; TRBD1 might be the D (6 bases). Germline V gene data show CDR1 as ENHRY and CDR2 as SYGVKD. The ends were cut back, 10 bases at V and 0 bases at J, with 21 bases in the middle. The length of the CDR3 is 16 residues. CDR3 bases: TGTGCCACTAAAGCGGTATCCGGACAGTTGAACACTGAAGCTTTCTTT. It is translated as CATKAVSGQLNTEAFF.

The V call is TRBV20-1, the J call TRBJ2-3; 7 positions agree with TRBD2. With 3 bases clipped from V and 4 bases from J, the junction kept 10 bases outside the gene matches. Germline CDR1 and CDR2: DFQATT and SNEGSKA (reference sequence). The CDR3 runs to 15 residues. CDR3 bases: TGCAGTGCTAGTCTTTGGGAGGGAGGAGCAGATACGCAGTATTTT. Encoded protein: CSASLWEGGADTQYF.

The CDR3 nucleotides read TGTGCCAGCAGCCTCGGAGGACTGGGGCAGTTCTTC. It specifies CASSLGGLGQFF. This chain joins TRBV11-3 and TRBJ2-1; possibly TRBD2 for D (5 bases). The CDR3 consists of 12 residues. Germline V lookup: CDR1 SGHNT, CDR2 YENEEA. V lost 5 bases and J 12 bases, leaving 14 bases between the germline ends.

The V gene is TRBV29-1, the J gene TRBJ1-3, with TRBD1 identical over 10 bases. Trimming cost V 6 bases and J 3 bases; bases outside gene matches: 5. Germline V gives CDR1 SQVTM, CDR2 ANQGSEA. This CDR3 has 14 amino acids. This chain's CDR3 is CSVMTGGIGNTIYF. The CDR3, as DNA: TGCAGCGTCATGACAGGGGGCATTGGAAACACCATATATTTT.

The V call is TRBV28, the J call TRBJ1-4; D is perhaps TRBD1 (5 bases). The CDR3 consists of 16 residues. Trimming removed 6 bases at V and 4 bases at J, with 18 bases between. The germline V gene has CDR1 MDHEN and CDR2 SYDVKM. The CDR3 spells CASSKMSGTYNEKLFF. As DNA, the CDR3 is TGTGCCAGCAGCAAGATGAGCGGGACCTATAATGAAAAACTGTTTTTT. Looking up the rest from reference TRBV28 and TRBJ1-4 gives the full variable domain: DVKVTQSSRYLVKRTGEKVFLECVQDMDHENMFWYRQDPGLGLRLIYFSYDVKMKEKGDIPEGYSVSREKKERFSLILESASTNQTSMYLCASSKMSGTYNEKLFFGSGTQLSVL.

This clone was found once. The identical CDR3 is also encoded by other nucleotide sequences in the sample. The chain carries TRBV28 and TRBJ1-4; D might be TRBD1 (5 bases). Between the trimmed V and J ends, which lost 0 bases and 8 bases, there was a span of 16 bases. Looked up from germline, CDR1 is MDHEN and CDR2 is SYDVKM. This CDR3 has 16 amino acids. Here the CDR3 DNA reads TGTGCCAGCAGTTTATGGGCCAGGGCCCGAGTGGAAAAACTGTTTTTT. Its translation is CASSLWARARVEKLFF.

This clone was seen a single time. This chain links TRBV10-3 with TRBJ2-3; D ambiguous. The CDR3 is made up of 17 amino acids. Trimming took 2 bases from V and 2 from J, leaving 17 bases between them. Per germline, CDR1 ENHRY and CDR2 SYGVKD. The CDR3 sequence: CAISEIVIEKDTDTQYF. DNA for the CDR3: TGTGCCATCAGTGAGATAGTAATCGAGAAGGACACAGATACGCAGTATTTT.

The chain couples TRBV7-9 to TRBJ2-3; D is perhaps TRBD1 (6 bases). Germline CDR1 reads SEHNR; CDR2 reads FQNEAQ (reference sequence). This CDR3 has 14 amino acids. The ends were cut back, 8 bases at V and 2 bases at J, with 14 bases in the middle. The CDR3 sequence: CASSTDRTTDTQYF. The CDR3 bases are TGTGCCAGCTCGACGGACAGAACCACAGATACGCAGTATTTT.

The gene calls are TRBV21-1 and TRBJ2-2; the D call in the table, TRBD1, was not verified against the DNA. TRBV21-1 is described as a pseudogene. CDR3 length: 16 residues. CDR3 in amino acids: CASSKPSTPNTGELFF. The CDR3 bases are TGTGCCAGCAGCAAACCCTCCACACCGAACACCGGGGAGCTGTTTTTT.

The rearrangement links TRBV3-1 (or the pseudogene TRBV3-2) to TRBJ2-5; no reliable D call. The CDR3 has 15 amino acids. Per germline, CDR1 LGHDT and CDR2 YNNKEL (reference sequence). V was shortened by 1 base and J by 2 bases, with 11 bases between the two germline ends. This CDR3 reads CASSQGSGTQETQYF. The CDR3 nucleotides read TGTGCCAGCAGCCAAGGGTCGGGCACTCAAGAGACCCAGTACTTC.

The chain employs TRBV11-2 and TRBJ1-3, with a tentative D call TRBD1 (5 bases). Trimming took off 4 bases at V and 0 bases at J, with 13 bases between the two ends. CDR1 SGHAT and CDR2 FQNNGV come from the germline V gene. This CDR3 has 16 residues. CDR3 sequence (DNA): TGTGCCAGCAGCTGGGGGAGGGCCATCTCTGGAAACACCATATATTTT. Its translation is CASSWGRAISGNTIYF.

The table lists this clone with a few counts. A junction end diverges from the germline sequence, so it may reflect a read error. The genes are TRBV7-7 and TRBJ2-3, with 8 positions matching TRBD2. Germline CDR1 reads SSHAT; CDR2 reads FNYEAQ (reference sequence). CDR3 size: 15 residues. The CDR3: CASSLSGGSTDTQYF. DNA of the CDR3: TGTGCTAGCAGCTTATCGGGGGGGAGCACAGATACGCAGTATTTT.

The chain is built from TRBV19 and TRBJ2-7; D remains unclear. The CDR3 loop spans 13 amino acids. The V and J ends lost 5 bases and 2 bases respectively, with 10 bases between them. Germline CDR1 is LNHDA and CDR2 is SQIVND (reference sequence). The CDR3, as DNA: TGTGCCAGTAGTCCGGGTTCCCCCTACGAGCAGTACTTC. Its protein is CASSPGSPYEQYF.

The chain couples TRBV7-6 to TRBJ1-4; D remains ambiguous. The CDR3 consists of 13 residues. Trimming cost V 3 bases and J 7 bases, with 9 bases left between them. Germline assignment: CDR1 SGHVS and CDR2 FNYEAQ. CDR3: CASSLSTGEKLFF. For the CDR3, the DNA is TGTGCCAGCAGCTTGAGCACCGGTGAAAAACTGTTTTTT.

V is TRBV27 and J is TRBJ2-7, with D perhaps TRBD1 or TRBD2 (5 bases each). The CDR3 is 15 residues long. The germline gives CDR1 MNHEY, CDR2 SMNVEV (reference sequence). The V end lost 4 bases, the J end lost 4 bases, and 17 bases lay between the germline ends. CDR3 nucleotides: TGTGCCAGCAGTTCCTGGGGGAGTTCACGGTACGAGCAGTACTTC. Residues: CASSSWGSSRYEQYF.

J is TRBJ2-1 and V is TRBV27; TRBD2 matches 12 bases. The V gene end was trimmed by 4 bases and the J gene end by 10 bases; junction bases not matched to a gene: 17. The CDR3 covers 18 residues. Germline lookup yields CDR1 MNHEY and CDR2 SMNVEV (reference sequence). In DNA form, the CDR3 reads TGTGCCAGCAGTTGGGTGGGGCCTAGCGGGAGGGGCCTCGTAGAGCAGTTCTTC. Its protein product is CASSWVGPSGRGLVEQFF.

V gene TRBV7-2 combines with J gene TRBJ1-2, with a tentative D call TRBD1 (5 bases). The CDR3 covers 14 residues. CDR1 is SGHTA, CDR2 FQGNSA, per germline. V lost 5 bases to trimming and J lost 12 bases, with 22 bases between them. The DNA for the CDR3 is TGTGCCAGCAGCGAGACCGGACACATAGCCGGAGACACCTTC. This encodes CASSETGHIAGDTF.

The V call is TRBV30, the J call TRBJ2-7; tentatively, D is TRBD1 (5 bases). This CDR3 contains 13 residues. Per germline, CDR1 GTSNPN and CDR2 SVGIG (reference sequence). The V end was cut by 5 bases, the J end by 4 bases, with 15 bases between. The CDR3 DNA is TGTGCCTGGCGTTCACAGGTGCGTTACGAGCAGTACTTC. This encodes CAWRSQVRYEQYF.

V and J are TRBV28 and TRBJ2-7, with D unresolved. The CDR3 has 15 residues. Germline CDR1 and CDR2: MDHEN and SYDVKM. V lost 3 bases and J 6 bases, leaving 18 bases between the germline ends. The CDR3, as DNA: TGTGCCAGCAGTTTCGCAGCAAATACCCGCGGCGAGCAGTACTTC. The encoded protein is CASSFAANTRGEQYF.

CDR3 DNA: TGTGCCAGCAGCCGGGGGGCTAGCGGGAGCCCCACCTACGAGCAGTACTTC. Its translation: CASSRGASGSPTYEQYF. The chain recombines TRBV5-4 with TRBJ2-7; 10 nucleotides agree with TRBD2. This CDR3 is built from 17 residues. The germline V gene has CDR1 SGHNT and CDR2 YYREEE (reference sequence). V shed 4 bases, J shed 2 bases, and the junction held 12 bases outside the gene matches.